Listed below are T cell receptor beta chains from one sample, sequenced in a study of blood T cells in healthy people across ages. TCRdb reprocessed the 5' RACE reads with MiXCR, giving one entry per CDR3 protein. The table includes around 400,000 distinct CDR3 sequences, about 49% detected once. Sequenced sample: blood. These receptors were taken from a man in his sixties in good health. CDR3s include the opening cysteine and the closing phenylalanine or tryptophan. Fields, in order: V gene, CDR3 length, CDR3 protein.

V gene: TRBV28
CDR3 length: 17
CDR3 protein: CASSLTSGGKYQETQYF

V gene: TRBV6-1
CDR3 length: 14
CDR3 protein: CANKDRSRRGTQYF

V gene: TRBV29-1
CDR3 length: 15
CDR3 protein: CSVEGGNMGYNEQFF

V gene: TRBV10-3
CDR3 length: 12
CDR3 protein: CAISARGETQYF

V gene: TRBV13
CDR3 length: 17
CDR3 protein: CASSLGDRGIVKNIQYF

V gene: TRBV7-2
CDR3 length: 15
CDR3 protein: CASSSGGAAMYEQYF

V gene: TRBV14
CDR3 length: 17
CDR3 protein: CASSQGKTSGIQETQYF

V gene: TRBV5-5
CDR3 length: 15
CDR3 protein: CASSLVGPAGRTQYF

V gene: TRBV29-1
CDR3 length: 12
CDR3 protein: CSVPQGWETQYF

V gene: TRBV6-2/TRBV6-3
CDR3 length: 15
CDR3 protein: CASSYSGLAGETQYF

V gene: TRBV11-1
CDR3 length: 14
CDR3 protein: CASSPRPGQETQYF

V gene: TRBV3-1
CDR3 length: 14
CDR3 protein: CASSHGYRNQPQHF

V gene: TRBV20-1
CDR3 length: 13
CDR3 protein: CSEGLAGGGTQYF

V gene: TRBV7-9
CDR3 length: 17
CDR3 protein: CASSLGDRGRSNEKLFF

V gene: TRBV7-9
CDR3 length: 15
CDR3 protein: CASSSSGRSTGELFF

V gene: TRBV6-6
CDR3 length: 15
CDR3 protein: CASRVGTANNEKLFF

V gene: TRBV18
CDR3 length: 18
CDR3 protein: CASSSRTTIGSGANVLTF

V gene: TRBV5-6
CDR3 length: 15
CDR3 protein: CASSLAGGASGEQFF

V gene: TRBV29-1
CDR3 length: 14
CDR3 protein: CSVVLAAGGPEQYF

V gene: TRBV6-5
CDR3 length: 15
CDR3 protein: CASSKQSSGANVLTF

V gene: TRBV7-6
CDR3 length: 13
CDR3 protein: CASSQQSNTEAFF

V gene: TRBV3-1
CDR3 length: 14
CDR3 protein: CASSRGASSYEQYF

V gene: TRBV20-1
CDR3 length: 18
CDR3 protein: CSARSSTLTRSPGYGYTF

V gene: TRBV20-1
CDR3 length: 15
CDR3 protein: CSATDGRGGFDEQYF

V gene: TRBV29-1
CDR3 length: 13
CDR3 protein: CSVVRTGGGGYTF

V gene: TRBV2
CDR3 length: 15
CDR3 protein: CASSEAWGAYNEQFF

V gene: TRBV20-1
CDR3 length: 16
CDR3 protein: CSAATVSGLTTDTQYF

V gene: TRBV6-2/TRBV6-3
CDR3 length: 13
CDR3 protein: CASSDQAKVEQFF

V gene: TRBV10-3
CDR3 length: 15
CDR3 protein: CAISESVAGGETQYF

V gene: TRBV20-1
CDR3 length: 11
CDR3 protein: CSARRSHEQYF

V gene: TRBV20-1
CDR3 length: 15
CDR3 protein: CSARGAVLSDNEQFF

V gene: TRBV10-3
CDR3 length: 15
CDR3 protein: CAISEPGDRVQGQFF

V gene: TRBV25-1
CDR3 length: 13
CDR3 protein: CASSDPPNYGYTF

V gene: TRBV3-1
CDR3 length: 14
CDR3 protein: CASSRDWSTDTQYF

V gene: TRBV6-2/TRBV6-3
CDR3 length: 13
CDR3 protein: CAIKRTSVNEQFF

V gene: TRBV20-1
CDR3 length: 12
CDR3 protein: CSAQPPSYGYTF

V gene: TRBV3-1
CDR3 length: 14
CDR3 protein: CASSRDSAGDTRYF

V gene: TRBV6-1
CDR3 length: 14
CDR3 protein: CASSAGSTLAEAFF

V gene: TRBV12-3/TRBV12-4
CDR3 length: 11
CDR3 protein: CASVFTDTQYF

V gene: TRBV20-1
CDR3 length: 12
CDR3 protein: CSAPDRLETQYF

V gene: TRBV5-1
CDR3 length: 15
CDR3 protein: CASSPAGQNTGELFF

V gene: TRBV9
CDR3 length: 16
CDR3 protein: CASSVGIGASSYEQYF

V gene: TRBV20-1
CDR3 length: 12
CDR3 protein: CSARPPIVGQYF

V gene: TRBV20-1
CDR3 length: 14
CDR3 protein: CSAKIPGERYGYTF

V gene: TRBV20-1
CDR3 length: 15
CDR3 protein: CSAKSAPLSGETQYF

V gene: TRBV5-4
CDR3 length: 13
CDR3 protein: CASSWTDSNEQFF

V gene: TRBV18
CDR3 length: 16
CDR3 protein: CASSLSRGGSYNEQYF

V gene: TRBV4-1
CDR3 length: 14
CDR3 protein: CASSQDGQGYGYTF

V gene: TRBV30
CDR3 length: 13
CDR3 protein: CAWSGGSSETQYF

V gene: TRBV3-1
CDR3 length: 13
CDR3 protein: CTSSPRAGTEAFF

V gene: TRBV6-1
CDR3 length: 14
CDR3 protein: CASSEAGQGYGYTF